This T cell receptor beta chain appears in the sequencing data of a study of patients and donors after allogeneic stem cell transplantation. With 2 bases clipped from V and 1 base from J, the junction kept 4 bases outside the gene matches. Germline V gene lookup returns CDR1 MNHEY and CDR2 SVGAGI. This CDR3 has 15 amino acids. In TCRdb, the RT-PCR reads were re-called with MiXCR into one record per CDR3 protein. Found here are hundreds of thousands of distinct CDR3 sequences, about a sixth of them singletons; the top ten hold roughly 7%. The clonotype originates from a human donor who was either an allogeneic HSCT recipient or a stem cell or donor lymphocyte infusion donor (not recorded which). It is not recorded whose cells these are; they may come from a transplant donor. This rearrangement joins TRBV6-5 to TRBJ2-5; 7 nucleotides align to TRBD1. The source material was blood, either unsorted or a sorted T cell fraction (not recorded which). In DNA, the CDR3 is TGTGCCAGCAGTTACGCGGCAGGGGGCCAAGAGACCCAGTACTTC. This encodes CASSYAAGGQETQYF.